This is a list of T cell receptor beta chains from one sample in a study of cytomegalovirus exposure and HLA in healthy donors. Generated by immunoSEQ multiplex PCR, the TCRdb table keeps only in-frame clones and is missing some. The repertoire holds some 130,000 clones, with 65% to 80% as singletons. Sequenced input: PBMCs. The receptors come from a man in his thirties or forties in good health and CMV-seronegative. Each CDR3 is given with its conserved first and last residue. D genes are given only for firm matches. Expanded clones get a size class; other rows say once, few or many, or leave the size out.

J gene | clone size | D gene | V gene | CDR3 DNA | CDR3 protein
TRBJ2-3 | NA | TRBD2 | TRBV18 | TGTGCCAGCTCACCCAGTTTCGCGGGAGACACAGATACGCAGTATTTT | CASSPSFAGDTDTQYF
TRBJ1-1 | once | NA | TRBV7-7 | TGTGCTAGCAGAGAACTTGGTACGGGAGCGAACACTGAAGCTTTCTTT | CASRELGTGANTEAFF
TRBJ2-3 | NA | TRBD2 | TRBV5-4 | TGTGCCAGCAGCACGGGGGGGTCAGGGGTTCCAGATACGCAGTATTTT | CASSTGGSGVPDTQYF
TRBJ2-7 | NA | TRBD2 | TRBV6-1 | TGTGCCAGTAGGCGGGGGTCGAACTACGAGCAGTACTTC | CASRRGSNYEQYF
TRBJ2-3 | once | NA | TRBV5-1 | TGCGCCAGCAGAGCCAGCACAGATACGCAGTATTTT | CASRASTDTQYF
TRBJ2-7 | NA | TRBD2 | TRBV7-9 | TGTGCCAGCAGGCCGACTAGCGGGAGCTCCTACGAGCAGTACTTC | CASRPTSGSSYEQYF
TRBJ2-2 | NA | NA | TRBV9 | TGTGCCAGCAGCGTTTCCGGGGCGAACACCGGGGAGCTGTTTTTT | CASSVSGANTGELFF
TRBJ2-5 | NA | TRBD2 | TRBV5-4 | TGTGCCAGCAGCCTTACGGGACTAGAGGTGGAGACCCAGTACTTC | CASSLTGLEVETQYF
TRBJ1-1 | few | NA | TRBV6-5 | TGTGCCAGCAGTCGGGACAACTTGAACACTGAAGCTTTCTTT | CASSRDNLNTEAFF
TRBJ1-2 | NA | TRBD1 | TRBV6-6 | TGTGCCAGCAGTTACAATCAGGGGGCCAGGCGCTACACCTTC | CASSYNQGARRYTF
TRBJ2-3 | few | TRBD2 | TRBV11-3 | TGTGCCAGCAGCCGAGGGACTAGCAGCACAGATACGCAGTATTTT | CASSRGTSSTDTQYF
TRBJ2-3 | NA | TRBD2 | TRBV4-1 | TGCGCCAGCAGCTTATTAGTTAGCGGGGCTAGCACAGATACGCAGTATTTT | CASSLLVSGASTDTQYF
TRBJ1-1 | NA | TRBD1 | TRBV18 | TGTGCCAGCTCACTAGGACAGGGACCGGCTGAAGCTTTCTTT | CASSLGQGPAEAFF
TRBJ1-5 | NA | TRBD1 | TRBV6-1 | TGTGCCAGCAGTAGGGACAGGGCCCTCAATCAGCCCCAGCATTTT | CASSRDRALNQPQHF
TRBJ1-1 | NA | TRBD1 | TRBV19 | TGTGCCAGTAGTATAAGGGTACAGGGGGCTGAAGCTTTCTTT | CASSIRVQGAEAFF
TRBJ1-1 | NA | TRBD1 | TRBV19 | TGTGCCAGTAGTATGACACAGGGGACCACTGAAGCTTTCTTT | CASSMTQGTTEAFF
TRBJ2-7 | NA | TRBD1 | TRBV30 | TGTGCCTGGGGGACAGGGAGCGAGCAGTACTTC | CAWGTGSEQYF
TRBJ2-3 | few | NA | TRBV28 | TGTGCCAGCACTACGCGGAGGCTATATACGCAGTATTTT | CASTTRRLYTQYF
TRBJ2-1 | NA | NA | TRBV12-5 | TGTGCTAGTGGTTTGGGTCTAGTGACCTACAATGAGCAGTTCTTC | CASGLGLVTYNEQFF
TRBJ2-5 | NA | TRBD2 | TRBV23-1 | TGCGCCAGCAGTCAATCTTGGGGTATAGCGGGGGGGCCTCAAGAGACCCAGTACTTC | CASSQSWGIAGGPQETQYF
TRBJ1-1 | once | TRBD1 | TRBV6-1 | TGTGCCACAAGGACAGGCCTAAACACTGAAGCTTTCTTT | CATRTGLNTEAFF
TRBJ1-3 | few | NA | TRBV2 | TGTGCCAGCAGTAGCGGGGAAGGAAACACCATATATTTT | CASSSGEGNTIYF
TRBJ2-1 | few | TRBD2 | TRBV4-2 | TGTGCCAGCAGCCCCCACGGCCTAGCGGGAGAGGTGACCTCCTACAATGAGCAGTTCTTC | CASSPHGLAGEVTSYNEQFF
TRBJ1-2 | NA | NA | TRBV6-1 | TGTGCCAGCAGAGACAGCTTATCTAACTATGGCTACACCTTC | CASRDSLSNYGYTF
TRBJ2-7 | NA | TRBD2 | TRBV9 | TGTGCCAGCAGCGTTCGGGGGGGCGAGCAGTACTTC | CASSVRGGEQYF
TRBJ1-5 | NA | NA | TRBV21-1 | TGTGCCAGCATTAAGCTTAGTGCGGGGTCCATCCAGATCCAGCATTTT | CASIKLSAGSIQIQHF
TRBJ1-1 | NA | NA | TRBV5-1 | TGCGCCAGCAGCATGGGGGGAGCTGAAGCTTTCTTT | CASSMGGAEAFF
TRBJ2-3 | NA | TRBD2 | TRBV7-9 | TGTGCCAGCAGCTTAGCTAAACTAGCGGGGGGTTTTACAGATACGCAGTATTTT | CASSLAKLAGGFTDTQYF
TRBJ2-6 | NA | NA | TRBV5-6 | TGTGCCAGCAGCTTGGGTAGACTTGGTTTTCCCTCTGGGGCCAACGTCCTGACTTTC | CASSLGRLGFPSGANVLTF
TRBJ1-1 | few | NA | TRBV6-6 | TGTGCCAGCAGTTACGAAGGGGGGAACACTGAAGCTTTCTTT | CASSYEGGNTEAFF
TRBJ1-1 | NA | NA | TRBV30 | TGTGCCTGGAGTTTAGACAGTGAAGCTTTCTTT | CAWSLDSEAFF
TRBJ2-5 | once | TRBD1 | TRBV9 | TGTGCCAGCAGCGTAGTCGGGACAGGGGTTGAGACCCAGTACTTC | CASSVVGTGVETQYF
TRBJ2-1 | few | TRBD1 | TRBV6-5 | TGTGCCAGCAGTTACGGGGACAGTTACAATGAGCAGTTCTTC | CASSYGDSYNEQFF
TRBJ2-1 | NA | NA | TRBV13 | TGTGCCAGCAGCCCAATCCAAGGGGGCAATGAGCAGTTCTTC | CASSPIQGGNEQFF
TRBJ1-4 | NA | NA | TRBV19 | TGTGCCAGTGTTAAACGGGGATCTGCAACTAATGAAAAACTGTTTTTT | CASVKRGSATNEKLFF
TRBJ1-2 | few | NA | TRBV19 | TGTGCCAGTAGTATAAACAGCCAAAACTATGGCTACACCTTC | CASSINSQNYGYTF
TRBJ2-7 | NA | TRBD1 | TRBV6-4 | TGTGCCAGCAAGCGACAGGGGCGTTGTTCATACGAGCAGTACTTC | CASKRQGRCSYEQYF
TRBJ2-7 | few | NA | TRBV6-1 | TGTGCCAGCAGTGGGGGGCCCAGGGGAAGCAACGAGCAGTACTTC | CASSGGPRGSNEQYF
TRBJ2-3 | NA | NA | TRBV7-2 | TGTGCCAGCAGCTTAGGTTTGCGGGTTCCTAGCACAGATACGCAGTATTTT | CASSLGLRVPSTDTQYF
TRBJ2-2 | NA | NA | TRBV2 | TGTGCCAGCAGTGAAGCTAGCACCAACACCGGGGAGCTGTTTTTT | CASSEASTNTGELFF